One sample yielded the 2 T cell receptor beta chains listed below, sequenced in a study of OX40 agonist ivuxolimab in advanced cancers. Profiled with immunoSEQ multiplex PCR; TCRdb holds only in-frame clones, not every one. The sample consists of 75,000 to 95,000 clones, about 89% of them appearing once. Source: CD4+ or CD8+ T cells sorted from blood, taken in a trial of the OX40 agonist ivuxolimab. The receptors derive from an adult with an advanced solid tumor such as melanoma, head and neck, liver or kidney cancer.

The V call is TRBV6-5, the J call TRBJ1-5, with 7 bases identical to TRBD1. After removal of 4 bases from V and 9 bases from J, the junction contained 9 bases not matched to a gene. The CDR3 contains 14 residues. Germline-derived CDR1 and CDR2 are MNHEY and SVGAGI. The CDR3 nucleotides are TGTGCCAGCAGTTTGGCGAGGGGGCAACGGCCCCAGCATTTT. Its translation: CASSLARGQRPQHF.

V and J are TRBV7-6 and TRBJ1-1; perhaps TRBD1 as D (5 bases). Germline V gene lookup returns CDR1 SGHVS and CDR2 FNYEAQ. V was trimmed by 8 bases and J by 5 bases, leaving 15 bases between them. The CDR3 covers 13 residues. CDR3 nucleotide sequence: TGTGCCAGCTTGTCGCAGGGATATACTGAAGCTTTCTTT. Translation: CASLSQGYTEAFF.